A single sample is the source of the 11 T cell receptor beta chains below, sequenced in a study of post-analysis software for immune sequencing data. Study-level points and caveats: Controls had lower frequencies than patients of about 5 TRBV segments, which included TRBV5-6, TRBV5-1 and TRBV20-1.

Prepared libraries of TCR beta cDNA carried unique molecular identifiers. A single record per CDR3 protein comes from TCRdb applying MiXCR to the PCR reads. Of more than 500,000 distinct CDR3 sequences in the sample, approximately 31% are singletons; the top ten hold approximately 6%. No antigens are known for them. Sequences were obtained from blood. All receptors derive from a girl under 18 with multiple sclerosis.

The chain has TRBV11-2 and TRBJ2-3, with a weak D call TRBD1 (6 bases). CDR1 SGHAT and CDR2 FQNNGV come from the germline V gene. This CDR3 spans 16 amino acids. V lost 5 bases and J 2 bases, leaving 17 bases between the germline ends. Here the CDR3 DNA reads TGTGCCAGCAGCCAGTACTCAGGGGACCTCACAGATACGCAGTATTTT. Translation gives CASSQYSGDLTDTQYF. The variable domain in full, with the rest retrieved from reference TRBV11-2 and TRBJ2-3, is EAGVAQSPRYKIIEKRQSVAFWCNPISGHATLYWYQQILGQGPKLLIQFQNNGVVDDSQLPKDRFSAERLKGVDSTLKIQPAKLEDSAVYLCASSQYSGDLTDTQYFGPGTRLTVL.

This clonotype was seen at least ten times. This rearrangement joins TRBV20-1 to TRBJ2-1, with D uncertain. In germline, CDR1 is DFQATT, CDR2 SNEGSKA (reference sequence). V lost 3 bases, J lost 6 bases, and 3 bases lay in between. The CDR3 length is 10 residues. CDR3 coding DNA: TGCAGTGCTAGTTTCAATGAGCAGTTCTTC. As protein: CSASFNEQFF.

This clonotype appeared a few times. The chain employs TRBV24-1 and TRBJ2-7; D is perhaps TRBD1 or TRBD2 (5 bases each). The germline CDR1 and CDR2 sequences are KGHDR and SFDVKD. CDR3 length equals 15 residues. V was trimmed by 3 bases and J by 3 bases, leaving 14 bases between them. This CDR3 reads CATSDRRDGNYEQYF. In nucleotides, the CDR3 is TGTGCCACCAGTGATCGACGGGACGGGAACTACGAGCAGTACTTC.

This clonotype was found a few times. The rearrangement uses TRBV7-9 and TRBJ2-7, with D unclear. Germline-derived CDR1 and CDR2 are SEHNR and FQNEAQ (reference sequence). Trimming removed 0 bases from V and 3 bases from J, with 15 bases in between. CDR3 length: 16 residues. The CDR3 nucleotides are TGTGCCAGCAGCTTAGCGCCCGCACCGAAAATCTACGAGCAGTACTTC. The encoded protein is CASSLAPAPKIYEQYF. The full variable domain, completed using reference TRBV7-9 and TRBJ2-7, is DTGVSQNPRHKITKRGQNVTFRCDPISEHNRLYWYRQTLGQGPEFLTYFQNEAQLEKSRLLSDRFSAERPKGSFSTLEIQRTEQGDSAMYLCASSLAPAPKIYEQYFGPGTRLTVT.

The chain employs TRBV24-1 and TRBJ2-5, with 7 bases fitting TRBD1. The CDR3 is 16 residues long. CDR1 and CDR2 from the germline V gene are KGHDR and SFDVKD. V shed 9 bases and J 1 base; nucleotides not matched to a gene: 13. The CDR3, as DNA: TGTGCCACCCAGCCCTCGGGCAGGGGGTCCCAAGAGACCCAGTACTTC. This sequence encodes CATQPSGRGSQETQYF.

V gene TRBV7-2 combines with J gene TRBJ2-3; D not resolved. In germline, CDR1 is SGHTA, CDR2 FQGNSA. The V end was cut by 3 bases, the J end by 2 bases, with 12 bases between. CDR3 length: 15 residues. In nucleotides, the CDR3 is TGTGCCAGCAGCTTTGACTGGAAGAACACAGATACGCAGTATTTT. Its translation is CASSFDWKNTDTQYF.

The chain employs TRBV18 and TRBJ2-4; D is unresolved. The germline gives CDR1 KGHSH, CDR2 LQKENI. The length of the CDR3 is 13 residues. Trimming cost V 6 bases and J 1 base, with 7 bases left between them. CDR3: CASSLGAKNIQYF. DNA for the CDR3: TGTGCCAGCTCCCTCGGGGCCAAAAACATTCAGTACTTC.

This clonotype was counted between two and nine times. Its ends do not fully match the called genes, so a read error is possible. This rearrangement joins TRBV7-2 to TRBJ2-3; a weak D match, TRBD2 (6 bases). The germline V gene has CDR1 SGHTA and CDR2 FQGNSA. This CDR3 has 15 amino acids. CDR3 DNA sequence: TGTGCCAGCAGCGTCCAGGGAACTAGCACGGATACGCAGTATTTT. Protein: CASSVQGTSTDTQYF. The entire variable domain, with the rest obtained from reference TRBV7-2 and TRBJ2-3, is as follows: GAGVSQSPSNKVTEKGKDVELRCDPISGHTALYWYRQSLGQGLEFLIYFQGNSAPDKSGLPSDRFSAERTGGSVSTLTIQRTQQEDSAVYLCASSVQGTSTDTQYFGPGTRLTVL.

V and J are TRBV18 and TRBJ2-5; D unresolved. V gave up 5 bases and J gave up 13 bases, with 17 bases separating them. Germline V CDR1 and CDR2: KGHSH, LQKENI. This CDR3 comprises 12 residues. The CDR3 nucleotides are TGTGCCAGCTCATCCCTCTCAGGTGTCCCGTACTTC. Translating gives CASSSLSGVPYF.

This clonotype was counted a few times. V usage is TRBV5-1 and J usage is TRBJ2-3; possible D gene TRBD2, 5 bases. The V and J ends lost 4 bases and 5 bases respectively, with 14 bases between them. Germline V CDR1 and CDR2: SGHRS, YFSETQ. The length of the CDR3 is 14 residues. This CDR3 reads CASSLDYRGDTQYF. The CDR3 nucleotides read TGCGCCAGCAGCCTCGACTATCGGGGAGATACGCAGTATTTT.

This clonotype occurred a few times. The chain employs TRBV6-1 and TRBJ2-7; a possible D gene is TRBD1 (6 bases). V was shortened by 11 bases and J by 3 bases, with 29 bases between the two germline ends. The CDR3 is 17 residues long. CDR1 and CDR2 from the germline V gene are MNHNS and SASEGT. The CDR3 DNA follows: TGTGCCGTCAGACAGGTTGACAGATGGCTGGGGATCTACGAGCAGTACTTC. This translates into CAVRQVDRWLGIYEQYF.